One TCR beta chain is described in this entry. Its binding antigen is unknown. No much larger clonotype is one base removed from it; base qualities were not supplied. In total, more than 500 healthy bone marrow donors made up the cohort. At the time of sampling, every cohort member was nominally healthy, though immune exposures that went unrecorded were likely present. The donor tested CMV seronegative, placing the donor among the 350 or so seronegative members of the cohort. Every donor gave a peripheral blood sample, and the peripheral blood mononuclear cells from that sample were used for TCR beta sequencing. Genomic DNA extraction from the blood cell samples was performed with the Qiagen DNeasy Blood Extraction Kit. The data are from a study of cytomegalovirus exposure and HLA in healthy donors (TCRdb year 2017). Study-level background: According to an earlier analysis of 550 to 750 of the donors, about 170 million T cells yielded 95 million to 140 million unique TCR beta sequences and about 300 Gb of sequence data. In a later genetic analysis, genome-wide SNP genotypes for about 55% of the roughly 700 donors were used, and that subset was treated as a discovery cohort. HLA typing covered class I and class II loci at four-digit resolution. Donor age, sex, ethnicity and CMV serostatus were compiled alongside the repertoire data. About five DR-DQ haplotypes were treated as single units for association and clustering because of strong linkage in the cohort. Along with the approximately 700-subject first cohort, a separate validation cohort of 120 different subjects was used. The number of donors typed differed by locus, with roughly 629-640 for A, B, C, DRB1 and DQB1, approximately 500 for DQA1, about 610 for DPA1, and some 450 for DPB1. The study profiled the T cell repertoires of fewer than 850 subjects by immunosequencing and related them to cytomegalovirus serostatus. Among 300 to 450 genotyped donors of the cohort, an average of 235,054 unique TCR beta nucleotide sequences were sequenced per donor, about a sixth of them non-productive. To study patterns of TCR occurrence, a later analysis re-analyzed previously published TCR beta repertoires from under 750 donors and added high-resolution HLA genotyping. An earlier analysis of 500 to 750 of the donors applied high-throughput TCR beta sequencing to assess whether each TCR beta V gene segment acted as functional or pseudogenic. The aim of the study was to test whether cataloging public T cell receptors could identify signatures of past pathogen exposure. Of the roughly 400 genotyped donors, less than 90% were placed in the genetic ancestry cluster associated with self-reported Caucasian donors. Roughly 310 gigabases of sequencing data and approximately 85 million unique TCR sequences were included in an early release covering about 700 HLA-typed donors. The later analysis used no new phenotypic data to find candidate immune exposures, relying instead on TCR beta sequences and their occurrence across donors. Every discovery cohort repertoire had been produced on one sequencing platform. To predict cytomegalovirus infection status, the study brought together high-throughput TCR immunosequencing, statistical association of individual TCRs with disease status, and machine learning.

Receptors were amplified or captured by the immunoSEQ multiplex PCR assay. The multiplex PCR relied on a mix of 60 forward primers for TCR Vbeta segments and 13 reverse primers for TCR Jbeta segments. The CDR3 region of rearranged TCR beta genes was amplified from genomic DNA with a multiplex PCR assay. The amplified TCR beta libraries were sequenced on the Illumina HiSeq System as 87-base-pair reads. Per the source publication's procedure: A later analysis tallied 80 million to 95 million unique TCR beta chains across the 666 repertoires, and 10 million to 11 million of those chains were shared by two or more donors. Raw reads were error-corrected and collapsed into unique sequences with a nearest-neighbor algorithm that merged closely related sequences to remove PCR and sequencing errors. To assign V, D and J gene segments, CDR3 sequences were aligned to IMGT reference sequences. For a sequence to be retained, a match of at least six nucleotides to both a V gene segment and a J gene segment was required. Rearrangements were classified as productive when the CDR3 lacked stop codons and remained in frame with V and J, and all other rearrangements were classified as non-productive. CDR3 was defined by IMGT convention, running from the second conserved V-encoded cysteine to the conserved J-encoded phenylalanine. The earlier analysis of about 500 of the donors excluded sequences that lacked an unambiguous match to a single V gene segment. An earlier analysis of 500 to 600 of the donors classified V segments as functional when productive rearrangements were above 56.7% and as segregating when the standard deviation between donors was above 5%. To diagnose cytomegalovirus status from the catalog of TCR beta chain sequences, a statistical classification framework was built. In a later analysis, V and J genes were assigned by comparing TCR nucleotide sequences against IMGT/GENE-DB human TR gene sequences. In a later analysis, CDR3 sequences and most-parsimonious VDJ recombination scenarios were assigned using the TCRdist pipeline. In a later analysis, each TCR beta chain was defined by its CDR3 amino acid sequence together with its V-gene family, and reads lacking a unique V-gene family were excluded. In a later analysis, several hundred highly shared, low-generation-probability nucleotide sequences were removed to address suspected cross-contamination and a sequencing artifact. In a later analysis, a clonal expansion index was calculated for each public chain from normalized within-repertoire ranks of inferred template counts. Generation probabilities in a later analysis came from a VDJ recombination model fitted to out-of-frame rearrangements, and those results were checked against IGoR. Hypergeometric tests were used in a later analysis to score TCR-TCR, TCR-HLA and TCR-CMV co-occurrence, with a repertoire-size bias correction applied to the TCR pairs. To estimate false discovery rates, a later analysis permuted the HLA or CMV assignments 20 times. In a later analysis, co-occurring TCRs were grouped with DBSCAN, and TCRdist sequence similarity was added when clustering was performed within HLA-allele-positive subsets. Repertoires with fewer than 30,000 or more than 120,000 public chains were left out of co-occurrence clustering, as were a handful of repertoires with anomalous nucleotide sharing. The immuneACCESS repertoire file appears here via TCRdb, limited to in-frame rearrangements. These files lack a portion of the clones; in checked studies, under half of the deficit traces to unresolved V genes, and the cause of the others is not known. V and J calls and clone size are as listed in that table; D and trimming were resolved from the DNA. In this sample the table shows around 160,000 clones, roughly 80% of which occur a single time. Around 4.6% of the sample comes from the top ten.

CDR1 LNHDA and CDR2 SQIVND were looked up in the germline V gene (reference sequence). V is cut by 3 bases and J by 5 bases, and the space between the germline ends is 13 bases. From cysteine to phenylalanine, the CDR3 is 14 amino acids long. Only the CDR3 DNA stays, 42 bases, in frame from base 1. What the research found in general, with its limitations: A few of the identified cytomegalovirus-associated TCR beta chains were confirmed in vitro to be specific for cytomegalovirus antigens. Because HLA typing was unavailable for some donors at each locus, only the typed subset was used in association tests. It was suggested by the authors that the approach could potentially be generalized to other disease states and immunological phenotypes. This cohort had only TCR beta chains sequenced, and the lack of alpha or paired-chain data limited which features could be detected. CMV serostatus was the only immune exposure information available for the cohort. The study gave a list of 150 to 200 TCR beta chains associated with cytomegalovirus. In a later analysis, the rate of TCR association differed among HLA loci, with DRB1 alleles having the most associated TCRs and HLA-C alleles having the fewest. A later genetic analysis associated a missense DCLRE1C variant with V-gene and J-gene trimming of TCR beta chains, and an independent cohort replicated the association. A later analysis associated about 16,000 TCR beta sequences with specific HLA alleles at a false discovery rate of 0.05. Correlated functional status among segregating V segments might reflect linkage disequilibrium, but an unknown experimental factor could not be ruled out. Cytomegalovirus status was reported to be diagnosed by the classifier with high specificity and sensitivity in both the original and validation cohorts. Because counts were too low, 15 to 20 rarely observed V segments, including chromosome 9 orphons, were excluded from the earlier analysis of 587 of the donors. A later analysis found that HLA-associated TCR beta chains were more clonally expanded and had lower generation probabilities than equally common non-associated chains. The presence/absence analyses assumed that sequencing depth was roughly uniform across donors, and that assumption may not be true. Across donors, most TCR sequences were observed very rarely, whereas some public TCRs were present in many individuals. A group of highly shared sequence variants was considered likely to be a technical artifact of the sequencing pipeline. Broadly in line with IMGT annotations, most TCR beta V segments showed up in productive rearrangements about 87% or about 30% of the time in an earlier analysis of approximately 600 of the donors. Strong co-occurrence of HLA alleles, especially DR and DQ, made assigning TCR associations to individual alleles difficult. A further reported finding was that TCR beta sequences accurately predicted the HLA-A and HLA-B alleles for most subjects in the first cohort. In a later analysis, most CMV-associated TCR beta chains were found to appear HLA-restricted, with HLA associations seemingly driven largely by CMV exposure. A later genetic analysis reported fewer N-insertions in productive TCRs among donors in an Asian-associated ancestry cluster than the roughly 620-donor mean. According to a later analysis, parvovirus B19, influenza, CMV and Epstein-Barr virus appeared linked to several top co-occurrence clusters. Some IMGT-functional V segments, including TRBV6-2 and TRBV6-3, could not be distinguished by the 87-base-pair reads and were therefore excluded.

This sequence was found in a male donor in good health and CMV-seronegative. This chain joins TRBV19 to TRBJ1-2, with the D gene call left open. Material for sequencing was PBMCs. The CDR3 protein is CASSMGQVRYGYTF. In nucleotides, the sequence is TGTGCCAGTAGTATGGGCCAGGTTCGGTATGGCTACACCTTC.